The clone carrying this T cell receptor (beta chain) has a count of ten or more. CDR3 regions were amplified by Arm-PCR using iRepertoire HTBI primers to build TCR beta libraries. TCRdb passed the multiplex PCR reads through MiXCR, listing each CDR3 protein once. The sample includes 250,000 or so distinct CDR3 sequences, about 20% of them seen just once. These data originate in a study of regulatory T cells in long-lasting Graves disease. J was trimmed by 8 bases and V by 5 bases; bases with no gene match: 6. This CDR3 has 14 residues. Germline CDR1 LGHNT, CDR2 FRNRAP. As for time point: newly diagnosed GD, antithyroid drugs for less than 3 months. Researchers made the TCR library from RNA that was extracted from PBMCs. A volume of roughly 9.9 milliliters of peripheral blood was collected in EDTA tubes. These same records also appear under a second study, on T cells in Graves' hyperthyroidism and ophthalmopathy.

Sample: peripheral blood mononuclear cells (PBMCs), taken at new diagnosis, from a patient treated with antithyroid drugs. J is TRBJ1-6 and V is TRBV12-5; 7 bases are shared with TRBD1. This sequence was found in a young woman with Graves disease. CDR3 bases: TGTGCTAGTGGTACGACGACAGGGCATTCACCCCTCCACTTT. Its translation is CASGTTTGHSPLHF.